This TCR beta chain was captured in a study of untreated major depressive disorder. Around 95% CD4+ purity was typical by flow cytometry. Clones were sequenced by immunoSEQ multiplex PCR, and TCRdb holds only the in-frame ones, with some missing. The sample gives some 21,000 clones, under 90% of which show up once; 0.45% to 0.6% is in the top ten. The material sequenced was CD4+ T cells from PBMCs. The source of this sequence is a woman aged 40 to 50 in good health.

The CDR3: CAIRGTGTDFYEQYV. Written as DNA, the CDR3 is TGTGCCATCAGAGGAACCGGGACAGATTTCTACGAGCAGTACGTC. The chain recombines TRBV10-3 with TRBJ2-7; 7 positions match TRBD1. J was trimmed by 3 bases and V by 6 bases; bases with no gene match: 11. This CDR3 contains 15 residues. Per germline, CDR1 ENHRY and CDR2 SYGVKD.